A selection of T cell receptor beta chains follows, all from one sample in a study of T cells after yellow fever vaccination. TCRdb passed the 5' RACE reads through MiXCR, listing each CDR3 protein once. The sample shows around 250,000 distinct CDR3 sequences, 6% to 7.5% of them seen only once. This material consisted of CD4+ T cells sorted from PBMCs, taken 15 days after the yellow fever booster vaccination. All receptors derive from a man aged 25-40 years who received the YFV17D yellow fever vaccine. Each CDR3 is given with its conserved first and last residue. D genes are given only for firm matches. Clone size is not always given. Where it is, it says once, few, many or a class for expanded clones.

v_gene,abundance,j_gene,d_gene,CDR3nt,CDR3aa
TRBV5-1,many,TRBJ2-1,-,TGCGCCAGCAGCTTGGCAACATCCTACAATGAGCAGTTCTTC,CASSLATSYNEQFF
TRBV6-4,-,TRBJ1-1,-,TGTGCCAGCAGGCGACAGGCTAACACTGAAGCTTTCTTT,CASRRQANTEAFF
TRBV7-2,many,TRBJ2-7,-,TGTGCCAGCAGCGCGGGTGGACTCTTGGGCGAGCAGTACTTC,CASSAGGLLGEQYF
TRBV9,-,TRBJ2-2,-,TGTGCCAGCAGCGTAGAATTCACCGGGGAGCTGTTTTTT,CASSVEFTGELFF
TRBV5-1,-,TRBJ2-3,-,TGCGCCAGCAGCTCCACGCAGTATTTT,CASSSTQYF
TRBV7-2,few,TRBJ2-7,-,TGTGCCAGCAGCCCATCGGGTTCGGCGTCGTCCTACGAGCAGTACTTC,CASSPSGSASSYEQYF
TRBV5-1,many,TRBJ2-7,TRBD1,TGCGCCAGCAGCCCGGACAGGGAACAGTACTTC,CASSPDREQYF
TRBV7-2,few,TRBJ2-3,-,TGTGCCAGCAGCTTATCGGGCAGAGGTAGCACAGATACGCAGTATTTT,CASSLSGRGSTDTQYF
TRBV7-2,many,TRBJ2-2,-,TGTGCCAGCAGCAATCCAGGACTTCACACCGGGGAGCTGTTTTTT,CASSNPGLHTGELFF
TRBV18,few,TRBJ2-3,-,TGTGCCAGCTTAGTTGGAGGAGGAGATACGCAGTATTTT,CASLVGGGDTQYF
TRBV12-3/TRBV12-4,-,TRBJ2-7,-,TGTGCCAGCGGAATACTAATGTCTTCCGAGCAGTACTTC,CASGILMSSEQYF
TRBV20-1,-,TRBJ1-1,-,TGCAGTGCTGTACAGGTTTTGGACACTGAAGCTTTCTTT,CSAVQVLDTEAFF
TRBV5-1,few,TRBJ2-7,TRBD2,TGCGCCAGCAGCTTGTTCCTAGCGGGAGCCTACGAGCAGTACTTC,CASSLFLAGAYEQYF
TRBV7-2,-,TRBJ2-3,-,TGTGCCAGCAGCGCCGGGATCCAAGATACGCAGTATTTT,CASSAGIQDTQYF
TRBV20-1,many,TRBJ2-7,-,TGCAGTGCTCGACGGACAGCGGCCTACGAGCAGTACTTC,CSARRTAAYEQYF
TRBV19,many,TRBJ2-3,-,TGTGCCAGTAGTATTCAGGGGACAGATACGCAGTATTTT,CASSIQGTDTQYF